This entry lists 19 T cell receptor beta chains sequenced from one sample in a study of shared clonotypes between healthy human individuals. The assay was immunoSEQ multiplex PCR, and TCRdb's table has in-frame clones only and misses some. The repertoire holds about 1.5 million clones, with 95% to 99% as singletons. The sequencing input was naive CD4+ T cells sorted from blood. As for subset: CD45RA+ positively selected. These receptors originate from a man under 40 in good health.

Concerning this clone: The same CDR3 can be traced to other DNA sequences in this sample. The chain joins TRBV6-6 to TRBJ2-7; TRBD2 matches at 9 bases. With V trimmed by 1 base and J by 0 bases, 1 base remained unmatched. The CDR3 length is 15 residues. Germline assignment: CDR1 MNHNY and CDR2 SVGAGI (reference sequence). CDR3 coding DNA: TGTGCCAGCAGTTACTTGACTAGCGGCTCCTACGAGCAGTACTTC. Translating gives CASSYLTSGSYEQYF.

The rearrangement uses TRBV28 and TRBJ1-5; perhaps TRBD1 as D (5 bases). CDR1 and CDR2 (germline): MDHEN, SYDVKM. V lost 9 bases and J 5 bases, leaving 29 bases between the germline ends. The CDR3 has 18 amino acids. CDR3 bases: TGTGCCAGTCACTTCGGGGCAGGGAGGCTGAAACTCGATCAGCCCCAGCATTTT. Translation: CASHFGAGRLKLDQPQHF.

This sequence joins TRBV4-3 and TRBJ2-1; 9 nucleotides line up with TRBD2. V trimming: 0 bases; J trimming: 8 bases; junction bases outside the gene matches: 8. Germline CDR1 reads LGHNA; CDR2 reads YSLEER. The CDR3 extends over 16 amino acids. The DNA for the CDR3 is TGCGCCAGCAGCCAAGATTTGGCTAGCGGGAATGATGAGCAGTTCTTC. This codes for CASSQDLASGNDEQFF.

This sequence joins TRBV7-8 and TRBJ1-1; D gene unclear. The CDR3 runs 14 residues. V was cut by 4 bases and J by 2 bases, with 11 bases left in between. CDR1 SGHVS and CDR2 FQNEAQ come from the germline V gene. CDR3: CASSSSSVNTEAFF. In nucleotides, the CDR3 is TGTGCCAGCAGCTCCTCTTCAGTAAACACTGAAGCTTTCTTT.

CDR3 residues: CASSQVWDSGSTDTQYF. CDR3 DNA sequence: TGTGCCAGCAGCCAAGTCTGGGACAGCGGAAGCACAGATACGCAGTATTTT. The chain couples TRBV14 to TRBJ2-3; TRBD1 matches 7 bases. Losses at the gene ends were 1 base for V and 0 bases for J; bases not matched to a gene: 7. Germline V CDR1 and CDR2: SGHDN, FVKESK. This CDR3 has 17 amino acids.

The rearrangement uses TRBV2 and TRBJ1-1, with no clear D. The CDR3 extends over 15 amino acids. The germline gives CDR1 SNHLY, CDR2 FYNNEI. V lost 7 bases and J lost 0, with 15 bases in between. This CDR3 is CASTPTRSLNTEAFF. The CDR3 nucleotides read TGTGCCAGCACCCCAACCAGGTCCTTGAACACTGAAGCTTTCTTT.

This sequence joins TRBV11-2 and TRBJ2-1; D possibly corresponds to TRBD2 (6 bases). With 6 bases removed from V and 7 bases from J, the gap between germline ends came to 22 bases. CDR3 length: 16 residues. CDR1 and CDR2 from the germline V gene are SGHAT and FQNNGV. The CDR3 nucleotides read TGTGCCAGCAGACCCATAGCTGGGGGACTCCAAAATGAGCAGTTCTTC. It specifies CASRPIAGGLQNEQFF. The full variable domain, completed using reference TRBV11-2 and TRBJ2-1, is EAGVAQSPRYKIIEKRQSVAFWCNPISGHATLYWYQQILGQGPKLLIQFQNNGVVDDSQLPKDRFSAERLKGVDSTLKIQPAKLEDSAVYLCASRPIAGGLQNEQFFGPGTRLTVL.

J is TRBJ2-5 and V is TRBV28; the D gene is possibly TRBD2 (7 bases). The germline CDR1 and CDR2 sequences are MDHEN and SYDVKM. V was cut by 5 bases and J by 3 bases, with 19 bases left in between. The CDR3 runs to 16 residues. The chain's CDR3 is CASSPRGGGRKETQYF. CDR3 nucleotides: TGTGCCAGCAGTCCCCGCGGGGGCGGGAGAAAAGAGACCCAGTACTTC.

With regard to this clone: The same CDR3 is also encoded by other DNA sequences in this sample. This sequence joins TRBV9 and TRBJ2-3, with a possible D match to TRBD2 (6 bases). The germline V gene has CDR1 SGDLS and CDR2 YYNGEE. The CDR3 has 14 amino acids. V lost 2 bases, J lost 1 base, and 8 bases lay in between. The CDR3 region is CASSVGTRTDTQYF. The CDR3 DNA is TGTGCCAGCAGCGTGGGGACTCGCACAGATACGCAGTATTTT.

This clone was seen only once. Other nucleotide sequences from this sample produce the same CDR3. This chain uses TRBV11-2 with TRBJ2-7, with D unclear. The V gene lost 1 base and the J gene lost 2 bases, with 9 bases spanning the gap. The CDR3 has 14 residues. Germline V gene data show CDR1 as SGHAT and CDR2 as FQNNGV. The CDR3 bases are TGTGCCAGCAGCTTAGGTCCGTTCCCCTACGAGCAGTACTTC. Its translation: CASSLGPFPYEQYF.

This clone was counted a single time. This chain joins TRBV11-2 and TRBJ2-7; 9 bases agree with TRBD1. This CDR3 is 15 amino acids long. V lost 3 bases to trimming and J lost 4 bases; unmatched junction nucleotides: 7. The germline V gene has CDR1 SGHAT and CDR2 FQNNGV. The DNA of the CDR3 is TGTGCCAGCAGCTTCAACCGGGGACAGGGTTACGAGCAGTACTTC. This codes for CASSFNRGQGYEQYF. The entire variable domain, with the rest obtained from reference TRBV11-2 and TRBJ2-7, is as follows: EAGVAQSPRYKIIEKRQSVAFWCNPISGHATLYWYQQILGQGPKLLIQFQNNGVVDDSQLPKDRFSAERLKGVDSTLKIQPAKLEDSAVYLCASSFNRGQGYEQYFGPGTRLTVT.

This clone came up once. This same CDR3 is encoded by further DNA sequences in the sample. This sequence joins TRBV6-1 and TRBJ1-2; D is undetermined. V was shortened by 9 bases and J by 0 bases, with 5 bases between the two germline ends. The CDR3 is 11 residues long. Germline V CDR1 and CDR2: MNHNS, SASEGT. CDR3 bases: TGTGCCAGTACAACTAACTATGGCTACACCTTC. Its protein is CASTTNYGYTF.

The rearrangement links TRBV2 to TRBJ2-5; 8 bases fit TRBD2. J lost 5 bases, V lost 4 bases, and 9 bases had no gene match. This CDR3 has 15 amino acids. Germline CDR1 and CDR2: SNHLY and FYNNEI. CDR3 sequence reads: CASSGRAGVRETQYF. In DNA, the CDR3 is TGTGCCAGCAGTGGGAGAGCGGGAGTAAGGGAGACCCAGTACTTC. The complete variable domain, with remaining parts taken from reference TRBV2 and TRBJ2-5, reads EPEVTQTPSHQVTQMGQEVILRCVPISNHLYFYWYRQILGQKVEFLVSFYNNEISEKSEIFDDQFSVERPDGSNFTLKIRSTKLEDSAMYFCASSGRAGVRETQYFGPGTRLLVL.

The rearrangement links TRBV5-6 to TRBJ2-1; the D gene is possibly TRBD1 (5 bases). V shed 4 bases and J shed 5 bases, with 16 bases lying between them. Germline CDR1 and CDR2: SGHDT and YYEEEE. The CDR3 length is 15 residues. The CDR3 region is CASSRQWTADNEQFF. In DNA form, the CDR3 reads TGTGCCAGCAGCCGACAGTGGACGGCCGACAATGAGCAGTTCTTC.

This sequence joins TRBV20-1 and TRBJ2-5; D is perhaps TRBD2 (5 bases). CDR1 is DFQATT and CDR2 is SNEGSKA in the germline V gene (reference sequence). The length of the CDR3 is 11 residues. V was clipped by 6 bases and J by 10 bases, with 15 bases between them. CDR3 sequence: CSALLVRGQYF. In nucleotides, the CDR3 is TGCAGTGCCCTACTAGTAAGAGGCCAGTACTTC.

CDR3 amino acids: CASAGQGAGTGELFF. CDR3 sequence (DNA): TGTGCTAGTGCCGGACAGGGGGCAGGCACCGGGGAGCTGTTTTTT. The genes are TRBV12-5 and TRBJ2-2, with 11 nucleotides matching TRBD1. Germline CDR1 is LGHNT and CDR2 is FRNRAP. The CDR3 spans 15 residues. V was pared by 7 bases and J by 4 bases, with 5 bases of the junction left unmatched.

Note on this clone: Other DNA variants within this sample encode the same CDR3. The V gene is TRBV6-5, the J gene TRBJ2-5; D is possibly TRBD2 (6 bases). The germline gives CDR1 MNHEY, CDR2 SVGAGI. CDR3 length: 14 residues. The V and J ends lost 0 bases and 3 bases respectively, with 8 bases between them. The CDR3 DNA follows: TGTGCCAGCAGTTACTCAGGCGGGAAAGAGACCCAGTACTTC. This sequence encodes CASSYSGGKETQYF.

The gene calls are TRBV28 and TRBJ1-5; tentative D call: TRBD1 (5 bases). Trimming shortened V by 4 bases and J by 0 bases, and 10 bases separated the two germline ends. CDR3 length: 15 residues. Germline lookup yields CDR1 MDHEN and CDR2 SYDVKM. The CDR3 nucleotides are TGTGCCAGCAGTTCTCTCCAGGGTAGCAATCAGCCCCAGCATTTT. Protein product: CASSSLQGSNQPQHF.

The rearrangement uses TRBV7-8 and TRBJ2-2; D remains ambiguous. Germline CDR1 SGHVS, CDR2 FQNEAQ. Between the trimmed V and J ends, which lost 5 bases and 6 bases, there was a span of 16 bases. This CDR3 has 15 amino acids. The CDR3 region is CASSRRPLRPGELFF. The CDR3 DNA reads TGTGCCAGCAGCAGGCGACCCCTTCGCCCCGGGGAGCTGTTTTTT.